This is a list of T cell receptor beta chains from one sample in a study of tumor-infiltrating lymphocytes in oesophageal squamous cell carcinoma. TCRdb fed the PCR reads into MiXCR, producing one record per CDR3 protein. The table has about 12,000 distinct CDR3 sequences, 54% seen once. Sequencing input: esophageal tumor tissue. The receptors derive from a female donor with esophageal squamous cell carcinoma. The CDR3 runs from the conserved cysteine through the conserved F or W. The D gene is left open where the match is weak. Size is omitted from some rows. Given values are once, few, many or a class for expanded clones.

cdr3_nt cdr3_aa v_call clone_size j_call d_call
TGTGCCAGCAGTGAATTTCAGCCCCAGCATTTT CASSEFQPQHF TRBV6-5 . TRBJ1-5 .
TGTGCCAGCAAAGGGGTAACCTACGAGCAGTACTTC CASKGVTYEQYF TRBV28 . TRBJ2-7 .
TGTGCCAGCAGCTTCGGCTGGGGAAGTATTGGGGAGACCCAGTACTTC CASSFGWGSIGETQYF TRBV11-2 . TRBJ2-5 .
TGTGCCAGCAGCTTTACTAGCGGCAATGAGCAGTACTTC CASSFTSGNEQYF TRBV11-3 . TRBJ2-7 TRBD2
TGTGCCAGCAGTCCCACACGAGCCTACAATGAGCAGTACTTC CASSPTRAYNEQYF TRBV28 once TRBJ2-7 .
TGTGCCAGCAGCCTCCAGGGTGGCACTGAAGCTTTCTTT CASSLQGGTEAFF TRBV11-2 many TRBJ1-1 .
TGCGCCAGCAGCTTGGACAGTTACGGGGTAGGCTACACCTTC CASSLDSYGVGYTF TRBV5-1 . TRBJ1-2 .
TGTGCCAGCAGCTTATCCTGGACTAGCGGGGGCAATGAGCAGTTCTTC CASSLSWTSGGNEQFF TRBV7-3 many TRBJ2-1 TRBD2
TGTGCCAGCAGTTTATTATGGCAGCCCAATGAGCAGTTCTTC CASSLLWQPNEQFF TRBV27 . TRBJ2-1 .
TGTGCCAGCAGCTTGAAGACAGGGTACAATGAGCAGTACTTC CASSLKTGYNEQYF TRBV7-8 . TRBJ2-7 TRBD1
TGTGCCAGCAGTGACCCGGGCGAGCAGTTCTTC CASSDPGEQFF TRBV6-5 . TRBJ2-1 .
TGTGCCAGCAGCCTGACTAGCGGGAGGTGGACCGGGGAGCTGTTTTTT CASSLTSGRWTGELFF TRBV11-2 . TRBJ2-2 TRBD2
TGTGCCAGCAGCCAAGGGGGATTGACTTACGAGCAGTACTTC CASSQGGLTYEQYF TRBV7-4 few TRBJ2-7 .
TGTGCCAGCAGTGAAGGACTAGCGGGAGGATACAATGAGCAGTTCTTC CASSEGLAGGYNEQFF TRBV6-1 . TRBJ2-1 TRBD2
TGTGCCAGCAGTGCCCGACAGGGAACGGGGGCCAACGTCCTGACTTTC CASSARQGTGANVLTF TRBV6-4 . TRBJ2-6 TRBD1
TGTGCCAGCAGTTCTGGGGCTAGCGGGGACCAAGAGACCCAGTACTTC CASSSGASGDQETQYF TRBV28 . TRBJ2-5 TRBD2
TGTGCCATCAGGGACAGGGTCAATCAGCCCCAGCATTTT CAIRDRVNQPQHF TRBV10-3 . TRBJ1-5 TRBD1
TGTGCCAGCAGCCCGCGGACTAGCGGGTTCGGAGAGACCCAGTACTTC CASSPRTSGFGETQYF TRBV14 many TRBJ2-5 TRBD2
TGTGCCAGCAGCCCGGCCCCCCCTGAAGCTTTCTTT CASSPAPPEAFF TRBV11-1 many TRBJ1-1 .
TGTGCCAGCAACCAGGGATGGCCCTACGAGCAGTACTTC CASNQGWPYEQYF TRBV2 . TRBJ2-7 .
TGTGCCAGCAGCCCCGGCGAGGTGAGTGAGCAGTTCTTC CASSPGEVSEQFF TRBV7-8 . TRBJ2-1 .
TGCGCCAGCAGCTTGGAGGCTAGCAGCGGAAATGAGCAGTTCTTC CASSLEASSGNEQFF TRBV5-1 . TRBJ2-1 .
TGTGCCAGCAGCTTACTAATTCAAGAGACCCAGTACTTC CASSLLIQETQYF TRBV7-2 . TRBJ2-5 .